These 2 T cell receptor beta chains originate from one sample sequenced in a study of T cell responses to AZD1222 COVID-19 vaccine. Produced via immunoSEQ multiplex PCR; TCRdb's table is partial and in-frame only. This sample has 90,000 to 150,000 clones; around 87% occur once, and the top ten carry around 2.5%. The specimen comprised peripheral blood, sampled 28 days after the second AZD1222 dose. The receptors originated from an adult who received the AZD1222 COVID-19 vaccine.

The CDR3 region is CASSPQAGVIGGELFF. CDR3 coding DNA: TGTGCCAGCAGCCCTCAGGCGGGGGTGATTGGCGGGGAGCTGTTTTTT. The chain has TRBV7-2 and TRBJ2-2; 7 nucleotides match TRBD2. The CDR3 has 16 amino acids. With V trimmed by 5 bases and J by 7 bases, 13 bases remained unmatched. Germline V gene lookup returns CDR1 SGHTA and CDR2 FQGNSA.

The table lists this clone with a count of one. This chain connects TRBV12-3 or TRBV12-4 to TRBJ1-5; no clear D. The CDR3 extends over 13 amino acids. V lost 4 bases, J lost 4 bases, and 8 bases lay in between. The CDR3 is CASSWAGNQPQHF. In DNA, the CDR3 is TGTGCCAGCAGTTGGGCAGGTAATCAGCCCCAGCATTTT.